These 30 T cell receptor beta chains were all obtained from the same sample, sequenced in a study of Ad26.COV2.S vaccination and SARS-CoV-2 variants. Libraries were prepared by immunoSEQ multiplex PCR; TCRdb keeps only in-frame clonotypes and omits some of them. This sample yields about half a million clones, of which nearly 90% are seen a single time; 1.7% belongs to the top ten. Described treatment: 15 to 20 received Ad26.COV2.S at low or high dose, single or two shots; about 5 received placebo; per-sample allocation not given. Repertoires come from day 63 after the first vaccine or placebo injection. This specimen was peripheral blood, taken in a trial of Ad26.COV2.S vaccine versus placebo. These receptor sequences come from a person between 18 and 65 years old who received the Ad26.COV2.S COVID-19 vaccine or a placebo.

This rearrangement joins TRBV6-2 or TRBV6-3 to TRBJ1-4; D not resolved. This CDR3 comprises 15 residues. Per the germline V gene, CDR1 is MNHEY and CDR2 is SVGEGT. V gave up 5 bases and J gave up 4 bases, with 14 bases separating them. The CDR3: CASSPVGQRNEKLFF. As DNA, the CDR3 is TGTGCCAGCAGTCCAGTCGGGCAGCGTAATGAAAAACTGTTTTTT.

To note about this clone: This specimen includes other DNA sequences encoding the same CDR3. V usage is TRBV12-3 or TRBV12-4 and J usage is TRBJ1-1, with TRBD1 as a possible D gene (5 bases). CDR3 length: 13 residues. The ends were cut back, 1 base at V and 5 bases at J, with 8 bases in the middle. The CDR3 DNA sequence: TGTGCCAGCAGTTTAGGGGGGGGAACTGAAGCTTTCTTT. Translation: CASSLGGGTEAFF.

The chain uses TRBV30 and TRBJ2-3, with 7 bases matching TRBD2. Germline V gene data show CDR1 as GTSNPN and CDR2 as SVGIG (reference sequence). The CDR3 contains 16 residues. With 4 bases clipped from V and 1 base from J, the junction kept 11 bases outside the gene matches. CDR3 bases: TGTGCCTGGACCCCCTGGGCTAGCGGCCGCACAGATACGCAGTATTTT. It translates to CAWTPWASGRTDTQYF.

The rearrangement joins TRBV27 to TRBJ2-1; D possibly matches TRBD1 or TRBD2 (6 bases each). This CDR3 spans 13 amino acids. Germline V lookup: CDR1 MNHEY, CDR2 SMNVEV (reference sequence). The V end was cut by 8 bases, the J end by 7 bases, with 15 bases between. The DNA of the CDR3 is TGTGCCAGCGGGGGGCTAGTGCGAAATGAGCAGTTCTTC. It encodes CASGGLVRNEQFF.

The CDR3 is CAWSKVGLIHEQFF. The CDR3 nucleotides read TGTGCCTGGAGTAAGGTGGGCCTGATCCATGAGCAGTTCTTC. The chain has TRBV30 and TRBJ2-1; D remains unclear. The germline CDR1 and CDR2 sequences are GTSNPN and SVGIG (reference sequence). Between the trimmed V and J ends, which lost 2 bases and 8 bases, there was a span of 16 bases. CDR3 length: 14 residues.

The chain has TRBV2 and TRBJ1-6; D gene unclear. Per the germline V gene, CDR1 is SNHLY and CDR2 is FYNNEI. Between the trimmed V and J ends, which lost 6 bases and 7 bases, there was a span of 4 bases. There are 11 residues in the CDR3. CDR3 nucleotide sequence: TGTGCCAGCAGGTACAATTCACCCCTCCACTTT. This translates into CASRYNSPLHF.

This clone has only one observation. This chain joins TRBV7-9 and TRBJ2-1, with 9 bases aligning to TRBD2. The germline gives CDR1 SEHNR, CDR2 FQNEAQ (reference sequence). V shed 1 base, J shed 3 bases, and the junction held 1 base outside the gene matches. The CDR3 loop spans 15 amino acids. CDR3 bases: TGTGCCAGCAGCTTAGGGACTAGCGACTACAATGAGCAGTTCTTC. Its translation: CASSLGTSDYNEQFF. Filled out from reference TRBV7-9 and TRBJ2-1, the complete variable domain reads DTGVSQNPRHKITKRGQNVTFRCDPISEHNRLYWYRQTLGQGPEFLTYFQNEAQLEKSRLLSDRFSAERPKGSFSTLEIQRTEQGDSAMYLCASSLGTSDYNEQFFGPGTRLTVL.

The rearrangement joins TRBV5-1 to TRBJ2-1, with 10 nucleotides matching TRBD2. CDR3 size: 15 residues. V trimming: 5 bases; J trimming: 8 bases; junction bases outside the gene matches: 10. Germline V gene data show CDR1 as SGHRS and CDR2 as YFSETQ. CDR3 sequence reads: CASSSLAGVRDEQFF. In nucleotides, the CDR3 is TGCGCCAGCAGTTCTCTAGCGGGAGTTAGGGATGAGCAGTTCTTC.

Written as DNA, the CDR3 is TGTGCCTGGGACCAGAGGCTCCAAGAGACCCAGTACTTC. As protein: CAWDQRLQETQYF. The V gene is TRBV30, the J gene TRBJ2-5; no clear D. The CDR3 has 13 residues. The V and J ends lost 5 bases and 1 base respectively, with 11 bases between them. Germline values: CDR1 GTSNPN, CDR2 SVGIG (reference sequence).

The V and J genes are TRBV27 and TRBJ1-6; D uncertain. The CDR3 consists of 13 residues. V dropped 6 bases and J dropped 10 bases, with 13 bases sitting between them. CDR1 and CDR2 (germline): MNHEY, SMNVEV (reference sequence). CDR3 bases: TGTGCCAGCAGCCCCTATCCCAGGTCACCCCTCCACTTT. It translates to CASSPYPRSPLHF.

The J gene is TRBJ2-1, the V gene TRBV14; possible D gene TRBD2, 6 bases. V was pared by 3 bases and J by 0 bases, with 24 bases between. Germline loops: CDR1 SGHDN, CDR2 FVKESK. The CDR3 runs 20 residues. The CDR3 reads CASSHQGGAPYQSSYNEQFF. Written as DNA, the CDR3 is TGTGCCAGCAGCCATCAAGGCGGGGCCCCGTACCAGAGCTCCTACAATGAGCAGTTCTTC.

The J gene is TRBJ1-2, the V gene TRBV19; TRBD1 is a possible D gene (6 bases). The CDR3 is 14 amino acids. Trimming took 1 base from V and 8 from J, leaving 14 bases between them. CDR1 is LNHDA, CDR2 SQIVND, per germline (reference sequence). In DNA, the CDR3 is TGTGCCAGTAGTATAGTTGGGGGCTCTGGGGGCTACACCTTC. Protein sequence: CASSIVGGSGGYTF.

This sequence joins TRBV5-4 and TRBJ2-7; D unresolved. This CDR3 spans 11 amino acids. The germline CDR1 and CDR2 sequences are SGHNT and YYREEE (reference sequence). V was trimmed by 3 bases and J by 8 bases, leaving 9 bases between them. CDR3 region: CASSYQSKQYF. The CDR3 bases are TGTGCCAGCAGCTACCAAAGCAAGCAGTACTTC.

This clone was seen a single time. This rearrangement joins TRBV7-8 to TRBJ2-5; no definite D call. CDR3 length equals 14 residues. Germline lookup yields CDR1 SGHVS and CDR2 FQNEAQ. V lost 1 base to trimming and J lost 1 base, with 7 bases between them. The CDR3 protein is CASSLDSSQETQYF. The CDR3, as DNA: TGTGCCAGCAGCTTAGACAGCTCCCAAGAGACCCAGTACTTC.

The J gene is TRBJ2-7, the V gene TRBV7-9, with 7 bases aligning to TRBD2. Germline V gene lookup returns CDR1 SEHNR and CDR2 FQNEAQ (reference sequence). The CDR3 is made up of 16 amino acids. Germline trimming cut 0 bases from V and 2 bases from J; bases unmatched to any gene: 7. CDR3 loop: CASSLARGREAYEQYF. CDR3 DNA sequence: TGTGCCAGCAGCTTAGCCCGGGGGAGGGAGGCCTACGAGCAGTACTTC.

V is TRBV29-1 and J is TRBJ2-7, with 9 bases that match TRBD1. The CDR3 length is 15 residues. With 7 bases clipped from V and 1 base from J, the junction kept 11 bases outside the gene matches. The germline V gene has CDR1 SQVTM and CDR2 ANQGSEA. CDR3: CSAARGQGQSYEQYF. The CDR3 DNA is TGCAGCGCAGCAAGGGGACAGGGCCAGTCCTACGAGCAGTACTTC.

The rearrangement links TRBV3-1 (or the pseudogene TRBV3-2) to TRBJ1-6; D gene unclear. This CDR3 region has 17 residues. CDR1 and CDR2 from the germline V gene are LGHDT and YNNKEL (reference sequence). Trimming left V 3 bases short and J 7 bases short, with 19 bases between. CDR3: CASSQRRATRRNSPLHF. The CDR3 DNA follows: TGTGCCAGCAGCCAGAGACGGGCCACCCGGAGGAATTCACCCCTCCACTTT.

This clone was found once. This chain's CDR3 is CASSATGELFF. CDR3 in DNA: TGTGCCAGCTCGGCCACCGGGGAGCTGTTTTTT. The genes are TRBV18 and TRBJ2-2; D unresolved. V lost 6 bases and J 4 bases, leaving 3 bases between the germline ends. Germline V lookup: CDR1 KGHSH, CDR2 LQKENI. The CDR3 consists of 11 residues.

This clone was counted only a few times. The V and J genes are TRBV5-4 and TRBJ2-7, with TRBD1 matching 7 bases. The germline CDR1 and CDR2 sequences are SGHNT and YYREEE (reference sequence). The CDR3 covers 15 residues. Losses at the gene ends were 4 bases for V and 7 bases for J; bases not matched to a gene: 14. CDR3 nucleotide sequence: TGTGCCAGCAGCCGGAACCGGGACAGTAGCGCGGAGCAGTACTTC. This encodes CASSRNRDSSAEQYF.

CDR3 DNA sequence: TGTGCCAGCAGCCAAGGGGGGGTTGATGAGCAGTTCTTC. The encoded protein is CASSQGGVDEQFF. The genes are TRBV3-1 (or the pseudogene TRBV3-2) and TRBJ2-1; perhaps TRBD2 as D (6 bases). This CDR3 comprises 13 residues. V dropped 1 base and J dropped 8 bases, with 9 bases sitting between them. Germline V lookup: CDR1 LGHDT, CDR2 YNNKEL (reference sequence).

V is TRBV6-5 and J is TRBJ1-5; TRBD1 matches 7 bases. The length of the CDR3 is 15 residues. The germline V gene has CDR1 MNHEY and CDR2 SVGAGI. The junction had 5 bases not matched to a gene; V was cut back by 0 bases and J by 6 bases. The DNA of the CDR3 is TGTGCCAGCAGTTACTCTCCAGGGGGGGGTCAGCCCCAGCATTTT. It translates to CASSYSPGGGQPQHF.

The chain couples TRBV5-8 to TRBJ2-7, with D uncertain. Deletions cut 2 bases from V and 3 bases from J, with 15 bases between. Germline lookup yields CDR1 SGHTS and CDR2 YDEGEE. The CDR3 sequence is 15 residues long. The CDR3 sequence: CASSLGYHWDYEQYF. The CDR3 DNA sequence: TGTGCCAGCAGCTTAGGCTATCATTGGGACTACGAGCAGTACTTC.

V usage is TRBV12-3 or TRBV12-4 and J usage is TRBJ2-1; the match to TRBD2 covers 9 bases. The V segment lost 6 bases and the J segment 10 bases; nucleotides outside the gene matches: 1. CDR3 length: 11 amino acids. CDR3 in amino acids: CASSLAGEQFF. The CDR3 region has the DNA TGTGCCAGCAGCCTAGCGGGAGAGCAGTTCTTC.

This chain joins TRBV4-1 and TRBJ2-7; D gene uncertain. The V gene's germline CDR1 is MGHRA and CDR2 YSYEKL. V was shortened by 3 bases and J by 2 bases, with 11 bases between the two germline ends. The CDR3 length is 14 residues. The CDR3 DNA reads TGCGCCAGCAGCCACGAAGTGTCAGCCTACGAGCAGTACTTC. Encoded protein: CASSHEVSAYEQYF.

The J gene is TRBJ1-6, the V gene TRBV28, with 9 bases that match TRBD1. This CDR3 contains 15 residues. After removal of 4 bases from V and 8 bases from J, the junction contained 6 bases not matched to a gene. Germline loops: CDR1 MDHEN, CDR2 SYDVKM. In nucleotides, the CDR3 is TGTGCCAGCAGTTCAGGGACAGGGACTGATTCACCCCTCCACTTT. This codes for CASSSGTGTDSPLHF. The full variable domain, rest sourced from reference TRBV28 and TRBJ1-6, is DVKVTQSSRYLVKRTGEKVFLECVQDMDHENMFWYRQDPGLGLRLIYFSYDVKMKEKGDIPEGYSVSREKKERFSLILESASTNQTSMYLCASSSGTGTDSPLHFGNGTRLTVT.

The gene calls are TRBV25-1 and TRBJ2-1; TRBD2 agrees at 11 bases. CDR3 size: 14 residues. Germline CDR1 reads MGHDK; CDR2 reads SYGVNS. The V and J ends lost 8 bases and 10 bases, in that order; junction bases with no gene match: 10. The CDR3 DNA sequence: TGTGCCAGCGGAGGTAAGCTAGCGGGGGGAGAGCAGTTCTTC. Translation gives CASGGKLAGGEQFF. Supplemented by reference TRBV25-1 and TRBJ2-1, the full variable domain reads EADIYQTPRYLVIGTGKKITLECSQTMGHDKMYWYQQDPGMELHLIHYSYGVNSTEKGDLSSESTVSRIRTEHFPLTLESARPSHTSQYLCASGGKLAGGEQFFGPGTRLTVL.

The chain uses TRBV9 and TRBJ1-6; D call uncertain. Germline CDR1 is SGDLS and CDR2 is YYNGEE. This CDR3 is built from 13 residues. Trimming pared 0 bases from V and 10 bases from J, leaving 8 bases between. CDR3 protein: CASSVEWYSPLHF. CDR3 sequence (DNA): TGTGCCAGCAGCGTAGAGTGGTACTCACCCCTCCACTTT.

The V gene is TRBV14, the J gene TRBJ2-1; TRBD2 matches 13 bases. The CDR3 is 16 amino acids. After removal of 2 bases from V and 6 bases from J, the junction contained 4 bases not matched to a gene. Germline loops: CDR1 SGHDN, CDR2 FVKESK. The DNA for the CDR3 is TGTGCCAGCAGCCAATTCACTAGCGGGGGGGCCAATGAGCAGTTCTTC. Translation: CASSQFTSGGANEQFF.

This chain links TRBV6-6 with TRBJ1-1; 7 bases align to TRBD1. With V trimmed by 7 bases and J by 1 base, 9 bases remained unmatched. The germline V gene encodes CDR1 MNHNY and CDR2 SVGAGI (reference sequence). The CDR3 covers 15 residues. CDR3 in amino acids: CASKTHNRGNTEAFF. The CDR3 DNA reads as TGTGCCAGCAAAACTCATAACAGGGGGAACACTGAAGCTTTCTTT.

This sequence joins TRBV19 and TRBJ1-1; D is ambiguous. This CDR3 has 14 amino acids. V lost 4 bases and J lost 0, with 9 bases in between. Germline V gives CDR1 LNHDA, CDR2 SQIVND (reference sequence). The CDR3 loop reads CASSKRLMNTEAFF. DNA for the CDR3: TGTGCCAGTAGTAAAAGGCTAATGAACACTGAAGCTTTCTTT.